This T cell receptor (beta chain) appears in the sequencing data of a study of OX40 agonist ivuxolimab in advanced cancers. This clone came up once. CDR3 length: 15 amino acids. Trimming shortened V by 1 base and J by 5 bases, and 11 bases separated the two germline ends. Germline V gives CDR1 MNHEY, CDR2 SVGAGI. The table came from immunoSEQ multiplex PCR; TCRdb's copy has only in-frame clones and leaves some out. The table records 84,000 or so clones, approximately 84% of them present only once. The source is an adult with an advanced solid tumor such as melanoma, head and neck, liver or kidney cancer. Sequenced material: CD4+ or CD8+ T cells sorted from blood, taken in a trial of the OX40 agonist ivuxolimab. V usage is TRBV6-5 and J usage is TRBJ2-2; D remains ambiguous. CDR3 residues: CASSYWIGQTGELFF. In DNA form, the CDR3 reads TGTGCCAGCAGTTACTGGATCGGCCAAACCGGGGAGCTGTTTTTT.